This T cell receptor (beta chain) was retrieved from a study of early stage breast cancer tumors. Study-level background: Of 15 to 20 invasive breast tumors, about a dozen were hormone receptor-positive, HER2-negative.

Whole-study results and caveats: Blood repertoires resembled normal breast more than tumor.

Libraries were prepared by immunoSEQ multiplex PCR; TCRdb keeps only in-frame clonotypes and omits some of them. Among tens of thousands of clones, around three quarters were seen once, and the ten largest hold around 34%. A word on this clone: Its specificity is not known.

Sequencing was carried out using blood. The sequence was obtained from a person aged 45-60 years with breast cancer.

The CDR3 region is CSADDDGIQYF. CDR3 in DNA: TGCAGTGCGGACGACGACGGCATTCAGTACTTC. V is TRBV20-1 and J is TRBJ2-4; D gene ambiguous. V gave up 6 bases and J gave up 9 bases, with 12 bases separating them. Per germline, CDR1 DFQATT and CDR2 SNEGSKA (reference sequence). This CDR3 region has 11 residues.